This TCR beta chain is drawn from a study of cytomegalovirus exposure and HLA in healthy donors. Study summary: About 82 million unique TCRs from HLA-typed donors were held in an early release of data. Study-wide results and limits: Previously analyzed data showed that most TCR beta V segments were productive at a frequency of about 90% or about 30%.

Both 60 Vbeta primers and 13 Jbeta primers went into the PCR. TCRdb keeps only in-frame clones here, not all; method: immunoSEQ multiplex PCR. The sample yields roughly 230,000 clones, roughly 78% seen once. V was pared by 2 bases and J by 6 bases, with 14 bases between. Per the germline V gene, CDR1 is SGHNT and CDR2 is YYREEE (reference sequence). This CDR3 has 14 amino acids. This clone showed up just a few times. The antigen is undetermined. Sequencing input: PBMCs. The chain uses TRBV5-4 and TRBJ1-1; D call uncertain. The sequence derives from a boy aged 5 to 17 in good health and CMV-seronegative. The CDR3, as DNA: TGTGCCAGCAGCTTAAAGGGAGTTGGCGCTGAAGCTTTCTTT. It encodes CASSLKGVGAEAFF.